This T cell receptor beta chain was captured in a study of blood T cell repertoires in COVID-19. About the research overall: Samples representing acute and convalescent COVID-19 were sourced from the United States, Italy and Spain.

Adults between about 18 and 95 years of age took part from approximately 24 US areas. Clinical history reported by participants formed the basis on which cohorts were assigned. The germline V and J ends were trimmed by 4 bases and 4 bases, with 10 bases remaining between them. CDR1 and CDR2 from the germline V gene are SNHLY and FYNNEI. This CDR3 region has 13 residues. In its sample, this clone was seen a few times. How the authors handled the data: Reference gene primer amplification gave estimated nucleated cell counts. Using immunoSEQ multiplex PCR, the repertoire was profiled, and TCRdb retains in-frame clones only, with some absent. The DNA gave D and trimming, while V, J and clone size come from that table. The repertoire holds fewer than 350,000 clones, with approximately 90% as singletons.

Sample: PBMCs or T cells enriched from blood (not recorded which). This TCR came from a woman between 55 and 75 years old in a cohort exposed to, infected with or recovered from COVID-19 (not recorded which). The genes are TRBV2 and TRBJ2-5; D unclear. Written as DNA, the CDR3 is TGTGCCAGCAGTGGAGAATTTGGAGAGACCCAGTACTTC. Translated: CASSGEFGETQYF.